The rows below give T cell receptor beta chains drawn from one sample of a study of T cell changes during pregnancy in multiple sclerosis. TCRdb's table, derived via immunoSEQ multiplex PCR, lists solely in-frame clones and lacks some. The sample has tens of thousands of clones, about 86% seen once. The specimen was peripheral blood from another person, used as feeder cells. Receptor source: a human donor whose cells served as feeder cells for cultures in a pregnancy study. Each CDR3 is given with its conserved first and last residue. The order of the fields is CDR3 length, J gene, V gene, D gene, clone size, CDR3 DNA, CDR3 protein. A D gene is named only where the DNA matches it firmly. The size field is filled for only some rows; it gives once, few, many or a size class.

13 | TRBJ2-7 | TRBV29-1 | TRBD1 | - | TGCAGCGTTGGGGACAGGGATTGGGGCGAGCAGTACTTC | CSVGDRDWGEQYF
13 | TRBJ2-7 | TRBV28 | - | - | TGTGCCAGCAGATCCAATGACCCGGGGGAGCAGTACTTC | CASRSNDPGEQYF
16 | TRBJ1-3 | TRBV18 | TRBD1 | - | TGTGCCAGCTCACCTGTTTCCGGGACAGATGGAAACACCATATATTTT | CASSPVSGTDGNTIYF
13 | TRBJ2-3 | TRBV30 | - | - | TGTGCCTGGAGTTCGGACCTCGGGGATACGCAGTATTTT | CAWSSDLGDTQYF
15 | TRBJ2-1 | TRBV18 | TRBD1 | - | TGTGCCAGCTCTCTTTCCGGGACAGGGACACATGAGCAGTTCTTC | CASSLSGTGTHEQFF
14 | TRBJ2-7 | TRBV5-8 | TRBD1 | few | TGTGCCAGCAGCCTGACAGGGGCTTCCTACGAGCAGTACTTC | CASSLTGASYEQYF
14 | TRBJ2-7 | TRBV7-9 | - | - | TGTGCCAGCAGCTTAGAAGACGGCTCCTACGAGCAGTACTTC | CASSLEDGSYEQYF
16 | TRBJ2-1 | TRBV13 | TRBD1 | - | TGTGCCAGCAGCTTAGTAGAGGGACAGCCACACAATGAGCAGTTCTTC | CASSLVEGQPHNEQFF
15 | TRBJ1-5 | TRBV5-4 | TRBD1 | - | TGTGCCAGCAGCCTCGGGACAGAACGCAATCAGCCCCAGCATTTT | CASSLGTERNQPQHF
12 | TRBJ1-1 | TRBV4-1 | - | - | TGCGCCAGCAGCCTTCGACGGGGAGAAGCTTTCTTT | CASSLRRGEAFF
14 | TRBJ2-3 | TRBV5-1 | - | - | TGCGCCAGCAGCTCCCCCGGGCGAGCCGATACGCAGTATTTT | CASSSPGRADTQYF
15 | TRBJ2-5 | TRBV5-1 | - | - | TGCGCCAGCAGCTTCCCGGGACAAAATAAAGAGACCCAGTACTTC | CASSFPGQNKETQYF
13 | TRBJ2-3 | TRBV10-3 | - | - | TGTGCCAGTACAGGGATTGGTACAGATACGCAGTATTTT | CASTGIGTDTQYF
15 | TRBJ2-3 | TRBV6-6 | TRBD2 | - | TGTGCCAGCACCTACGGGGGGGAGCGCACAGATACGCAGTATTTT | CASTYGGERTDTQYF
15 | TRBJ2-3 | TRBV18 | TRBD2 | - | TGTGCCAGCTCACTCGGACTAGCCGGTTGGGATACGCAGTATTTT | CASSLGLAGWDTQYF
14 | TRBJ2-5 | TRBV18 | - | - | TGTGCCAGCTCCTGGGCAGGGTACCAAGAGACCCAGTACTTC | CASSWAGYQETQYF
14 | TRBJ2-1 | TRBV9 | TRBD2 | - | TGTGCCAGCAGCCTTTATTGGACTAGTCATGAGCAGTTCTTC | CASSLYWTSHEQFF
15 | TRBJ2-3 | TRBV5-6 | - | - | TGTGCCAGCAGCAAGCAAGGTCAGCAGGCAGATACGCAGTATTTT | CASSKQGQQADTQYF
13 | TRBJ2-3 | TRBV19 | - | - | TGTGCCAGTAGTTTCCTCCGGGACGATACGCAGTATTTT | CASSFLRDDTQYF
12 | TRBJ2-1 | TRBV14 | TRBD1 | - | TGTGCCAGCAGCCGTGGGACAGAGGGGCAGTTCTTC | CASSRGTEGQFF
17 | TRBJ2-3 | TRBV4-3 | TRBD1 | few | TGCGCCAGCAGCCAAGGAAGCTGGACAGGGGGCACAGATACGCAGTATTTT | CASSQGSWTGGTDTQYF
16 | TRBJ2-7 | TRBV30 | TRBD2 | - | TGTGCCTGGACTAGCGGATTACCTGGATTCTCCTACGAGCAGTACTTC | CAWTSGLPGFSYEQYF